This T cell receptor beta chain originates from a study of CD8 T cells in ankylosing spondylitis. Overall study results and limits: Past research had described some motif variants in reactive arthritis synovial fluid and blood. Made up of 7 to 9 highly homologous variants, a TCR beta motif appeared characteristic of ankylosing spondylitis blood. Peripheral blood held disease-linked clones only at relatively low frequency, and these were CD8+.

V lost 11 bases and J lost 5; bases outside the gene matches: 5. In germline, CDR1 is SGHDN, CDR2 FVKESK. The CDR3 spans 12 residues. Each CDR3 protein gets one entry after TCRdb re-called the 5' RACE reads with MiXCR. Counted here are some 85,000 distinct CDR3 sequences, about 8.3% occurring once; the ten biggest clones make up over 25%. The sample holds a few counts of this clonotype. Its antigen is as yet unknown. V is TRBV14 and J is TRBJ2-2, with TRBD2 identical over 7 bases. Sequenced sample: blood, either unsorted or a sorted T cell fraction (not recorded which). The sequence came from a male donor with ankylosing spondylitis. DNA of the CDR3: TGTGCCGGATACGGGGGGACCGGGGAGCTGTTTTTT. Translated: CAGYGGTGELFF.